This T cell receptor (beta chain) was identified in a study of beta chain features in type 1 diabetes. Findings of the study overall: When Type 1 diabetes patients were examined, their TCRB CDR3s proved moderately but significantly shorter in all four CD4+ subsets.

Every bit of the isolated RNA underwent reverse transcription, so sequencing read expressed TCRB transcripts. Sequenced by immunoSEQ multiplex PCR; TCRdb stores in-frame clones only, minus some. The sample carries about 170,000 clones, approximately 8.1% recorded once. From germline, CDR1 is GTSNPN and CDR2 SVGIG (reference sequence). The CDR3 sequence is 15 residues long. As to this clone: No antigen is known for it. A junction boundary mismatches the germline segment, possibly from a read error.

The sample taken for sequencing was central memory CD4+ T cells from blood. The genes are TRBV30 and TRBJ1-1, with D perhaps TRBD1 (6 bases). This TCR was sampled from a woman in her 40s with type 1 diabetes. CDR3 sequence: CAWSVPRTATTGAFF. The DNA for the CDR3 is TGTGCCTGGAGTGTACCACGGACAGCCACCACTGGAGCTTTCTTT.